A selection of T cell receptor beta chains follows, all from one sample in a study of T cells in Graves' hyperthyroidism and ophthalmopathy. TCRdb re-called the multiplex PCR reads with MiXCR, one entry per CDR3 protein. This sample has 400,000 to 450,000 distinct CDR3 sequences, with about 15% found just once. The material sequenced was blood. These receptors all stem from a man aged 18 to 30 with Graves' ophthalmopathy. CDR3s include the opening cysteine and the closing phenylalanine or tryptophan. Fields, in order: clone size, V gene, J gene, D gene, CDR3 DNA, CDR3 protein. D genes are given only for firm matches. Rows may omit the clone size; those that give it use once, few, many or a size class.

>many|TRBV4-1|TRBJ2-7|-
TGCGCCAGCAGCCCGGGCGACTCGACCTACGAGCAGTACTTC
CASSPGDSTYEQYF
>many|TRBV27|TRBJ1-5|-
TGTGCCAGCTCACCCCGCATCAATCAGCCCCAGCATTTT
CASSPRINQPQHF
>-|TRBV13|TRBJ2-7|TRBD2
TGCGCCAGCAGACTCGGACTAGCGGGATACGAGCAGTACTTC
CASRLGLAGYEQYF
>-|TRBV30|TRBJ2-2|TRBD2
TGTGCCTGGAGTGGACGACACCGACTAGCGGGATGGTCAGGGGCCGGGGAGCTGTTTTTT
CAWSGRHRLAGWSGAGELFF
>many|TRBV11-2|TRBJ2-5|-
TGTGCCAGCAGCTTAGGGTTAACCAGAGAGACCCAGTACTTC
CASSLGLTRETQYF
>many|TRBV6-1|TRBJ2-7|TRBD1
TGTGCCAGCAGCTTCGGGACAGCAACTCTCTACGAGCAGTACTTC
CASSFGTATLYEQYF
>many|TRBV12-3/TRBV12-4|TRBJ2-2|-
TGTGCCAGCAGTTTAGTTACGGGAAGGTATTTAACCGGGGAGCTGTTTTTT
CASSLVTGRYLTGELFF
>many|TRBV6-1|TRBJ1-5|-
TGTGCCAGCAGTGAATTCACGGGCAATCAGCCCCAGCATTTT
CASSEFTGNQPQHF
>few|TRBV18|TRBJ1-3|-
TGTGCCAGCATAAACCCAGCGTCTCGAAACACCATATATTTT
CASINPASRNTIYF
>-|TRBV7-9|TRBJ2-1|-
TGTGCCAGCAGCTTCTCCGGGACCAACAATGAGCAGTTCTTC
CASSFSGTNNEQFF
>many|TRBV7-9|TRBJ2-5|TRBD1
TGTGCCATCCCCATGGGACAGACGCTCCAAGAGACCCAGTACTTC
CAIPMGQTLQETQYF
>many|TRBV11-3|TRBJ1-1|-
TGTGCCAGCAGCTTACTTCCAACTGAAGCTTTCTTT
CASSLLPTEAFF
>-|TRBV7-9|TRBJ2-7|TRBD1
TGTGCCAGCAGCCCACCGGCGGGACAGGGAATCTACAAGCAGTACTTC
CASSPPAGQGIYKQYF
>many|TRBV27|TRBJ1-4|-
TGTGCCAGCAGTGCCTCAGGAGCAACTAATGAAAAACTGTTTTTT
CASSASGATNEKLFF
>few|TRBV6-1|TRBJ1-2|TRBD1
TGTACCAGCAGTGAAACAGGGGACTATGGCTACACCTTC
CTSSETGDYGYTF
>many|TRBV20-1|TRBJ2-7|-
TGCAGTGCTAGAGATCGCCAGGGGGGAACCTACGAGCAGTACTTC
CSARDRQGGTYEQYF
>many|TRBV12-3/TRBV12-4|TRBJ1-1|-
TGTGCCAGCAGTCCCCCCTACGTGAACACTGAAGCTTTCTTT
CASSPPYVNTEAFF
>many|TRBV12-3/TRBV12-4|TRBJ1-2|-
TGTGCCAGCAGGTATCTCGACAGTTCCGGCTACACCTTC
CASRYLDSSGYTF
>few|TRBV12-3/TRBV12-4|TRBJ2-7|-
TGTGCCAGCAGTTCTTTCGCGTCGAGCTCCTACGAGCAGTACTTC
CASSSFASSSYEQYF
>many|TRBV7-9|TRBJ2-5|TRBD2
TGTGCCAGCAGACCACCCAGCGGGAGACGGTGGGAGACCCAGTACTTC
CASRPPSGRRWETQYF
>many|TRBV11-2|TRBJ2-2|-
TGTGCCAGCAGCTTACCCCAGGGAGGGAACACCGGGGAGCTGTTTTTT
CASSLPQGGNTGELFF
>many|TRBV29-1|TRBJ1-2|-
TGCAGCGTTGATGGGGCGGGGAATGGCTACACCTTC
CSVDGAGNGYTF
>few|TRBV19|TRBJ2-2|-
TGTGCCACCAGAGGTGGATGGAGCGGGGAGCTGTTTTTT
CATRGGWSGELFF
>few|TRBV6-1|TRBJ1-6|-
TGTGCCAGCAGTCCAAGGACCGCCTATAATTCACCCCTCCACTTT
CASSPRTAYNSPLHF
>-|TRBV7-8|TRBJ1-2|-
TGTGCCAGCGCTCGAGGTTCCGGGACTAACTATGGCTACACCTTC
CASARGSGTNYGYTF
>few|TRBV27|TRBJ2-6|-
TGTGCCAGCAGTTTACTTGGGGCCAACGTCCTGACTTTC
CASSLLGANVLTF
>many|TRBV29-1|TRBJ2-7|-
TGCAGCGTTGTCCAGGGAGCCCACGAGCAGTACTTC
CSVVQGAHEQYF
>few|TRBV10-3|TRBJ2-3|-
TGTGCCACCCACTCTACTGGGGGCACAGATACGCAGTATTTT
CATHSTGGTDTQYF
>many|TRBV4-1|TRBJ2-1|TRBD2
TGCGCCAGCAGCCAGAGACTAGCGGGAAGCTCCTACAATGAGCAGTTCTTC
CASSQRLAGSSYNEQFF
>few|TRBV4-2|TRBJ2-3|TRBD1
TGTGCCACCTCGACAGGGCTTGTGGCACACGATACGCAGTATTTT
CATSTGLVAHDTQYF
>many|TRBV20-1|TRBJ1-1|TRBD1
TGCAGTGCCTACCCCCAGGGGGACAATGAAGCTTTCTTT
CSAYPQGDNEAFF
>few|TRBV9|TRBJ2-7|TRBD1
TGTGCCAGCAGCGTTTCAGCCGAGGGACAGGGAGATCTCGAGCAGTACTTC
CASSVSAEGQGDLEQYF
>many|TRBV7-9|TRBJ1-2|-
TGTGCCAGCAGCTTCCCCGGTACAGCTAACTATGGCTACACCTTC
CASSFPGTANYGYTF
>many|TRBV3-1|TRBJ1-1|-
TGTGCCAGCAGCCAAGGGCAGAAGGGCACTGAAGCTTTCTTT
CASSQGQKGTEAFF
>-|TRBV6-4|TRBJ2-1|TRBD1
TGTGCCAGCAGTCCAAGCAGGGGGATATCGGATGAGCAGTTCTTC
CASSPSRGISDEQFF
>many|TRBV12-3/TRBV12-4|TRBJ2-5|-
TGTGCCAGCAGGGGACTAGAGACCCAGTACTTC
CASRGLETQYF
>many|TRBV6-6|TRBJ2-3|-
TGTGCCAGCAGTTACCAGGGGCTAGCAGGTTATTCGGAGGATACGCAGTATTTT
CASSYQGLAGYSEDTQYF
>-|TRBV7-9|TRBJ2-5|-
TGTGCCTCCCGGGCAGAGAACCAAGAGACCCAGTACTTC
CASRAENQETQYF
>many|TRBV18|TRBJ1-1|-
TGCGCCAGCAGCCCCCAAACAGGGAACACTGAAGCTTTCTTT
CASSPQTGNTEAFF
>many|TRBV7-3|TRBJ2-7|-
TGTGCCAGCAGCTTGGACGGCGGCTACGAGCAGTACTTC
CASSLDGGYEQYF
>many|TRBV5-1|TRBJ2-3|-
TGCGCCAGCAGCTTGATAGGGGGGGGCACAGATACGCAGTATTTT
CASSLIGGGTDTQYF
>-|TRBV19|TRBJ2-1|TRBD2
TGTGCCAGTAGTATAGCCGATAGCGGGGGCTCCTACAATGAGCAGTTCTTC
CASSIADSGGSYNEQFF
>many|TRBV5-1|TRBJ1-2|-
TGCGCCAGCAGCATGGGACCGGCCGACTATGGCTACACCTTC
CASSMGPADYGYTF